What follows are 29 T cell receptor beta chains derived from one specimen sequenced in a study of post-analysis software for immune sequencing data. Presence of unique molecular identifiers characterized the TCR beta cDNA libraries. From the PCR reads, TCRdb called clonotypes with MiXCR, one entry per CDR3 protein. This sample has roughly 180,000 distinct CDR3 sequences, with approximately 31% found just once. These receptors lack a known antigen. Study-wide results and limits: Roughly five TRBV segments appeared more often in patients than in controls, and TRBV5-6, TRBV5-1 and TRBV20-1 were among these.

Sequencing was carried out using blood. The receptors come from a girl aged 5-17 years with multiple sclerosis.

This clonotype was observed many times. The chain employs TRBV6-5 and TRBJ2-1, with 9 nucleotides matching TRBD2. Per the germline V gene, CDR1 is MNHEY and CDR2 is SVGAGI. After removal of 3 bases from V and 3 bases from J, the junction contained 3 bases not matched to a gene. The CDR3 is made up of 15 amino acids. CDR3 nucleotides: TGTGCCAGCAGTTATGCGGGAGGGGGCTACAATGAGCAGTTCTTC. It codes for CASSYAGGGYNEQFF.

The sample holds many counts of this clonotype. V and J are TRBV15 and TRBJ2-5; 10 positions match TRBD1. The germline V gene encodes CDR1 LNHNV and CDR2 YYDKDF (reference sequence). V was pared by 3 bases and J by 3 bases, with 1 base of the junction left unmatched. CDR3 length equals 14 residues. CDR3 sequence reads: CATSRDRGKETQYF. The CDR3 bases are TGTGCCACCAGCAGGGACAGGGGGAAAGAGACCCAGTACTTC.

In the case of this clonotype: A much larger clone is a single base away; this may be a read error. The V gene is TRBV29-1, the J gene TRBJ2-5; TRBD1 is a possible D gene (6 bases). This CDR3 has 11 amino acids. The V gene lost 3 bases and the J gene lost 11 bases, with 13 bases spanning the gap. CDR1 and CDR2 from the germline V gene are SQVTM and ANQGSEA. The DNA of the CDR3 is TGCAGCGTTGATCTCTATAGGGGGCAGTACTTC. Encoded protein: CSVDLYRGQYF.

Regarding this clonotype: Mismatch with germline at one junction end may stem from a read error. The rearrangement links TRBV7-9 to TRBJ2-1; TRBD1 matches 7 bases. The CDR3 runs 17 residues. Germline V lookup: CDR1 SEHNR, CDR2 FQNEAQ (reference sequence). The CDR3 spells CASSFYWTGFSYNERFF. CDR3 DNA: TGTGCCAGCAGCTTCTACTGGACAGGTTTCTCCTACAATGAGCGGTTCTTC.

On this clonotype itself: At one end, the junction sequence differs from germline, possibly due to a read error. CDR3 amino acids: CAGSPDRNTQYF. CDR3 coding DNA: TGTGCCGGCTCACCCGACAGGAATACGCAGTATTTT. The genes are TRBV18 and TRBJ2-3; possibly TRBD1 for D (6 bases). The CDR3 covers 12 residues. Germline CDR1 is KGHSH and CDR2 is LQKENI.

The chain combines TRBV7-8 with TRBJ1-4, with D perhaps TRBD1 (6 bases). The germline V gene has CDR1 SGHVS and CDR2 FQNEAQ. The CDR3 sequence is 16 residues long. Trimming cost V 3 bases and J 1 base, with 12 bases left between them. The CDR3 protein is CASSFGGGGTNEKLFF. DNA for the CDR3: TGTGCCAGCAGCTTTGGGGGCGGAGGAACTAATGAAAAACTGTTTTTT.

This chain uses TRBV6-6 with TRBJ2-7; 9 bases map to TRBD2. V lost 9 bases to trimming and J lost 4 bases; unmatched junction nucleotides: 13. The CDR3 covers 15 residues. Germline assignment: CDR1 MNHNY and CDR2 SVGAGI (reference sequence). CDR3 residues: CASNLGGTSIYEQYF. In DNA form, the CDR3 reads TGTGCCAGTAACCTTGGGGGGACTAGCATTTACGAGCAGTACTTC.

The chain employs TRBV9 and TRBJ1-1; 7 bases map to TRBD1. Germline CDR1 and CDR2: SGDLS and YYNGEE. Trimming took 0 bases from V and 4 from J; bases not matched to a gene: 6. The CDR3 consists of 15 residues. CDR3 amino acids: CASSVAGQGGTEAFF. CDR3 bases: TGTGCCAGCAGCGTAGCTGGTCAGGGGGGCACTGAAGCTTTCTTT.

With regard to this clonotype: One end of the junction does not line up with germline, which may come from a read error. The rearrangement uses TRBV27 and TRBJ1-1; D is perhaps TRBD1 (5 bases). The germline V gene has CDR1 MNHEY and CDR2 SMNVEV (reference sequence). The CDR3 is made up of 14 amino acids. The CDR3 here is CTSNPGRGLAEAFF. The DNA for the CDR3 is TGTACCAGCAATCCAGGGAGGGGTTTGGCTGAAGCTTTCTTT.

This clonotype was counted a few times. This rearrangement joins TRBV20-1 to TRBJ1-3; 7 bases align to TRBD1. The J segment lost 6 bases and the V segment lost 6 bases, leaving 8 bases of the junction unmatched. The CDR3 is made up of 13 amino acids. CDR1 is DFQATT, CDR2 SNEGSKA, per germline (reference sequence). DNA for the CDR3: TGCAGTGCAAAGCAGGGGGTTGAAAACACCATATATTTT. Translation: CSAKQGVENTIYF.

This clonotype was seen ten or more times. In DNA form, the CDR3 reads TGTGCCAGCAGCGTAGACGGCGCGGGAGGCGGTGAGCAGTTCTTC. It is translated as CASSVDGAGGGEQFF. V gene TRBV9 combines with J gene TRBJ2-1; 8 nucleotides align to TRBD2. Germline assignment: CDR1 SGDLS and CDR2 YYNGEE. The CDR3 runs 15 residues. The junction had 8 bases not matched to a gene; V was cut back by 0 bases and J by 9 bases.

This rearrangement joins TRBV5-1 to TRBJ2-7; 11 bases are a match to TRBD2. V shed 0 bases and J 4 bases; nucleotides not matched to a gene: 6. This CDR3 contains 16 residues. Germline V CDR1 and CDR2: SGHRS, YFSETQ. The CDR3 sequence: CASSLALAGEGYEQYF. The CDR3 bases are TGCGCCAGCAGCTTGGCACTAGCGGGAGAAGGTTACGAGCAGTACTTC.

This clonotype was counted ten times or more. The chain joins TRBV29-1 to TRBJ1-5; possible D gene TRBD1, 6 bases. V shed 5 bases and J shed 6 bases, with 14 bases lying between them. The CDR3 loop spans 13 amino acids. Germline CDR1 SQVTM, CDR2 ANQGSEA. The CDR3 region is CSVQGLEGQPQHF. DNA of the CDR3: TGCAGCGTTCAGGGGTTGGAGGGTCAGCCCCAGCATTTT.

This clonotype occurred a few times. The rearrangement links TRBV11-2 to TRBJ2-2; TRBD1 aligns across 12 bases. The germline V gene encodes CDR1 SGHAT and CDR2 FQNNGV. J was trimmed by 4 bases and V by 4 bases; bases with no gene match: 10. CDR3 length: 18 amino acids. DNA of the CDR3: TGTGCCAGCAGCTACCGGGACAGGGGGCATTCGGGCACCGGGGAGCTGTTTTTT. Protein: CASSYRDRGHSGTGELFF.

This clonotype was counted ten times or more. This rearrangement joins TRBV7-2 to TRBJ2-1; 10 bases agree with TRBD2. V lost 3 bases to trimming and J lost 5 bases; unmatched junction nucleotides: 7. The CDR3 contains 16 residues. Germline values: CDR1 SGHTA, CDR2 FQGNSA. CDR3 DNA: TGTGCCAGCAGCTTTTTCACTAGCGGGGTCAACAATGAGCAGTTCTTC. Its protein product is CASSFFTSGVNNEQFF.

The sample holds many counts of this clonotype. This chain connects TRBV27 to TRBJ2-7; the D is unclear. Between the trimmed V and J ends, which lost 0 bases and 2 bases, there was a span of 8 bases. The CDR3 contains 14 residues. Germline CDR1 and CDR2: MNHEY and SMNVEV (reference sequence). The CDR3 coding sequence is TGTGCCAGCAGTTTATCGGGCCTAACCTACGAGCAGTACTTC. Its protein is CASSLSGLTYEQYF.

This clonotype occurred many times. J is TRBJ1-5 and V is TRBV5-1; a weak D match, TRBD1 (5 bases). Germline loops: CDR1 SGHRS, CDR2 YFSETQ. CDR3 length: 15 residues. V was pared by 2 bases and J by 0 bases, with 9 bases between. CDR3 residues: CASSFSGDSNQPQHF. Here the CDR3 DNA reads TGCGCCAGCAGCTTTTCGGGGGATAGCAATCAGCCCCAGCATTTT.

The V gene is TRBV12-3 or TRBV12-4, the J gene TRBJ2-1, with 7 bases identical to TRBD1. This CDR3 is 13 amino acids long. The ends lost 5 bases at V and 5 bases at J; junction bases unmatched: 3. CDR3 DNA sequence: TGTGCCAGCAGTATAGGGACAGACAATGAGCAGTTCTTC. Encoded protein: CASSIGTDNEQFF.

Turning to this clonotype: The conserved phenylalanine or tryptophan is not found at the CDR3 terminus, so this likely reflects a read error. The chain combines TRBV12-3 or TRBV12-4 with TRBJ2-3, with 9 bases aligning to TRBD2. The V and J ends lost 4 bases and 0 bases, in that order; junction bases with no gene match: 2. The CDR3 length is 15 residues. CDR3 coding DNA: TGTGCCAGCAGTTCTGGACTAGCGAGCACAGATACGCAGTATTCT. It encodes CASSSGLASTDTQYS.

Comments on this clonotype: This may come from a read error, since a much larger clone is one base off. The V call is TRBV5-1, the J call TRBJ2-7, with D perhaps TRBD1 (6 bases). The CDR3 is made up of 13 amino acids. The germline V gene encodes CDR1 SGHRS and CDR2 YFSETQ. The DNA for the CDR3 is TGCGACAGCAGCTTGGGGGCTCGCTACGAGCAGTACTTC. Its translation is CDSSLGARYEQYF.

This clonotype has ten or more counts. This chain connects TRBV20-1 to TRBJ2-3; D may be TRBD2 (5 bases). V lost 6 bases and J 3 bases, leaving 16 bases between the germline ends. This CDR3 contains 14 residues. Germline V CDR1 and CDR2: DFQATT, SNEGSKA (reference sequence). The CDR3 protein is CSAQYGLGTDTQYF. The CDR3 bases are TGCAGTGCCCAGTACGGACTCGGAACAGATACGCAGTATTTT.

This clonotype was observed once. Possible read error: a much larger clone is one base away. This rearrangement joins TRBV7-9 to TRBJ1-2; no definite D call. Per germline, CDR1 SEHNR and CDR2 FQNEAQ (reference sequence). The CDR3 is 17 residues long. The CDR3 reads CASSLVARTDPNDGYTF. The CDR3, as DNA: TGTGCCAGCAGCTTAGTCGCCCGGACGGACCCTAACGATGGCTACACCTTC.

CDR3 region: CASSRRGGPYEQYF. CDR3 nucleotide sequence: TGTGCCAGCAGTCGTCGGGGGGGACCCTACGAGCAGTACTTC. The rearrangement links TRBV12-3 or TRBV12-4 to TRBJ2-7; TRBD2 agrees at 8 bases. This CDR3 is 14 amino acids long. With V trimmed by 5 bases and J by 2 bases, 5 bases remained unmatched.

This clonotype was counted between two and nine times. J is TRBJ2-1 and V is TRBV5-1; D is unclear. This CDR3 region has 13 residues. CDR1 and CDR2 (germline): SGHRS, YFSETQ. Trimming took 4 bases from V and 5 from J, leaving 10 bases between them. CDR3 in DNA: TGCGCCAGCAGCCCGCAACAGAACAATGAGCAGTTCTTC. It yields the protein CASSPQQNNEQFF.

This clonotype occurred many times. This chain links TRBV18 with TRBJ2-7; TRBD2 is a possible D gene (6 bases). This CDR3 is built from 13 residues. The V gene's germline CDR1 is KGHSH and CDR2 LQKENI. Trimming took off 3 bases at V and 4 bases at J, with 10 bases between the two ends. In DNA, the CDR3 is TGTGCCAGCTCACCCCTCGGGGGTTACGAGCAGTACTTC. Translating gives CASSPLGGYEQYF.

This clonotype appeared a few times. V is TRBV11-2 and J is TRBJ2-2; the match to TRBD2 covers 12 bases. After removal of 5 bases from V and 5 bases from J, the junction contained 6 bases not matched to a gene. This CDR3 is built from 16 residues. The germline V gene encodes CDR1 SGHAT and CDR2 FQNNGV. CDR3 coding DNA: TGTGCCAGCAGCAACAGACTAGCGGGAGAAACCGGGGAGCTGTTTTTT. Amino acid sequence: CASSNRLAGETGELFF.

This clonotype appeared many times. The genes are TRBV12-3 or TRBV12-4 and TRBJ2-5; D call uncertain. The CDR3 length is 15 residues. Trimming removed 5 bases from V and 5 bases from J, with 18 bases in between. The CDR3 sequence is CASSPNRSLGETQYF. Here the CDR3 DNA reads TGTGCCAGCAGTCCAAACAGAAGCCTGGGGGAGACCCAGTACTTC.

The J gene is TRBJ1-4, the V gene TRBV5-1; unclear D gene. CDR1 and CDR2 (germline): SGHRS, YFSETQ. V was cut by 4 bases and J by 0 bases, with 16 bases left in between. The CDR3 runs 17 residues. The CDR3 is CASSQDLYIATNEKLFF. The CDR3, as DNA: TGCGCCAGCAGCCAAGACTTGTACATTGCAACTAATGAAAAACTGTTTTTT.

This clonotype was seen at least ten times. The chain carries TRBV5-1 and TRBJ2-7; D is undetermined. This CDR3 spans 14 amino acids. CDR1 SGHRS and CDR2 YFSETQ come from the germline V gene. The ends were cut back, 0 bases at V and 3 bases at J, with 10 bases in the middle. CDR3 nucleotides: TGCGCCAGCAGCTTGGCTCCGGGCCACTACGAGCAGTACTTC. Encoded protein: CASSLAPGHYEQYF. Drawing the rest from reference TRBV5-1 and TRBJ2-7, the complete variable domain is KAGVTQTPRYLIKTRGQQVTLSCSPISGHRSVSWYQQTPGQGLQFLFEYFSETQRNKGNFPGRFSGRQFSNSRSEMNVSTLELGDSALYLCASSLAPGHYEQYFGPGTRLTVT.